Listed below are T cell receptor beta chains from one sample, sequenced in a study of cytomegalovirus exposure and HLA in healthy donors. This table comes from immunoSEQ multiplex PCR, and its TCRdb copy is limited to in-frame clones, with some not included. The sample carries around 130,000 clones, just over 65% recorded once. The material sequenced was PBMCs. These receptors were obtained from a woman between 55 and 75 years old in good health and CMV-seronegative. The CDR3 runs from the conserved cysteine through the conserved F or W. D genes are given only for firm matches. Size is stated for part of the rows, as once, few or many counts, or as a class when the clone is expanded.

V,size,J,D,DNA,CDR3
TRBV5-4,once,TRBJ1-6,TRBD1,TGTGCCAGCAGCTTGGGGGGGACAGGAGCTTCGCCCCTCCACTTT,CASSLGGTGASPLHF
TRBV7-9,.,TRBJ2-3,.,TGTGCCAGCAGCCTGGAGTCCGGACAGAGGACAGATACGCAGTATTTT,CASSLESGQRTDTQYF
TRBV11-2,.,TRBJ2-2,.,TGTGCCAGCAGCTTAGACGGGTCGGGGGAGCTGTTTTTT,CASSLDGSGELFF
TRBV5-1,.,TRBJ1-1,TRBD1,TGCGCCAGCAGCTCGGTAGAGGGGGCTTACACTGAAGCTTTCTTT,CASSSVEGAYTEAFF
TRBV5-1,.,TRBJ1-6,TRBD1,TGCGCCAGCAGCGATGGCCCGACAGGGAATTCACCCCTCCACTTT,CASSDGPTGNSPLHF
TRBV5-1,once,TRBJ1-3,.,TGCGCCAGCACAACTAGCTCTGGAAACACCATATATTTT,CASTTSSGNTIYF
TRBV5-1,.,TRBJ2-1,TRBD1,TGCGCCAGCAGCTCGACAGGGGGGCGGGACAATGAGCAGTTCTTC,CASSSTGGRDNEQFF
TRBV5-4,.,TRBJ2-6,.,TGTGCCAGCAGCTCCCCTACAGGACCCGTAACTGGGGCCAACGTCCTGACTTTC,CASSSPTGPVTGANVLTF
TRBV10-3,.,TRBJ2-2,TRBD2,TGTGCCATCAGAGCTAGCGGGGGAGGGACCGGGGAGCTGTTTTTT,CAIRASGGGTGELFF
TRBV19,.,TRBJ2-2,TRBD1,TGTGCCAGTAGTCCCCGAACCGGGACAGGGTATACGAACACCGGGGAGCTGTTTTTT,CASSPRTGTGYTNTGELFF
TRBV19,.,TRBJ2-3,.,TGTGCCAGTAGCCTGGGGGCTAGCGGTACAGATACGCAGTATTTT,CASSLGASGTDTQYF
TRBV2,.,TRBJ2-5,.,TGTGCCAGCAGTGTCGAGGAGACCCAGTACTTC,CASSVEETQYF
TRBV9,.,TRBJ1-1,TRBD1,TGTGCCAGCAGCCCGGACAGGGCGCCTGCTGGAGCTTTCTTT,CASSPDRAPAGAFF
TRBV5-1,few,TRBJ2-4,TRBD1,TGCGCCAGCAGCAAAAACCCGGGACAGGGTAGGAACATTCAGTACTTC,CASSKNPGQGRNIQYF
TRBV5-4,.,TRBJ2-1,TRBD2,TGTGCCAGCAGCAACGGACTAGCGGCTAACAATGAGCAGTTCTTC,CASSNGLAANNEQFF
TRBV29-1,.,TRBJ2-2,.,TGCAGCGGCGGGAACACCGGGGAGCTGTTTTTT,CSGGNTGELFF
TRBV7-6,.,TRBJ2-1,TRBD2,TGTGCCAGCAGCTTAGAGATAGCGGGAGGGTTATACAATGAGCAGTTCTTC,CASSLEIAGGLYNEQFF
TRBV18,.,TRBJ2-6,.,TGTGCCAGCTCACCACCGCGGGGTTCTGTGTCTGGGGCCAACGTCCTGACTTTC,CASSPPRGSVSGANVLTF
TRBV19,.,TRBJ2-2,TRBD1,TGTGCCAGTAGTGCAGGGGGATACACCGGGGAGCTGTTTTTT,CASSAGGYTGELFF
TRBV7-9,.,TRBJ2-3,TRBD2,TGTGCCAGCAGCTTCACGGGGGGGGCCCCAGATACGCAGTATTTT,CASSFTGGAPDTQYF
TRBV18,.,TRBJ1-2,.,TGTGCCAGCTCACCATCGGTTGTCTATGGCTACACCTTC,CASSPSVVYGYTF
TRBV4-1,.,TRBJ2-1,TRBD2,TGCGCCAGCAGCCTAAATCCCGGGACTAGCGGGGGCAATGAGCAGTTCTTC,CASSLNPGTSGGNEQFF
TRBV7-9,.,TRBJ1-2,TRBD1,TGTGCCAGCAGCTTAGCGCAGACAGGGAGATATGGCTACACCTTC,CASSLAQTGRYGYTF
TRBV7-8,many,TRBJ1-4,.,TGTGCCAGCAGCTCCGGGACAACTACTAATGAAAAACTGTTTTTT,CASSSGTTTNEKLFF
TRBV2,.,TRBJ2-3,.,TGTGCCAGCAGTGAACGGGCTAGCGCTCGCACAGATACGCAGTATTTT,CASSERASARTDTQYF
TRBV27,few,TRBJ1-1,.,TGTGCCAGCAGTTTTAGGGGACTGGGTGAAGCTTTCTTT,CASSFRGLGEAFF
TRBV5-6,.,TRBJ2-4,.,TGTGCCAGCAGCTTGCTCGGGCCTCCGGGGAACATTCAGTACTTC,CASSLLGPPGNIQYF
TRBV19,.,TRBJ1-3,.,TGTGCCAGTAGCACCATTGGGGGGTTCGAAAACACCATATATTTT,CASSTIGGFENTIYF
TRBV7-8,.,TRBJ1-1,TRBD1,TGTGCCAGCAGCACAGGACAGGGAAGGAACACTGAAGCTTTCTTT,CASSTGQGRNTEAFF
TRBV9,.,TRBJ2-7,.,TGTGCCAGCAGCCCCCGCCCGACAGGCGTCGCCTACGAGCAGTACTTC,CASSPRPTGVAYEQYF
TRBV5-1,once,TRBJ1-2,TRBD1,TGCGCCAGCAGCTCCGGGTGGACAGGAGGCTACACCTTC,CASSSGWTGGYTF
TRBV9,.,TRBJ2-5,TRBD2,TGTGCCAGCAGCGCCACTAGCGGGGGGGCGAGGGAGACCCAGTACTTC,CASSATSGGARETQYF
TRBV2,.,TRBJ2-7,TRBD2,TGTGCCAGCAGAAGCGGGGGCTACGAGCAGTACTTC,CASRSGGYEQYF
TRBV5-4,.,TRBJ1-5,.,TGTGCCAGCAGCCTCGAGGGTGACGATCAGCCCCAGCATTTT,CASSLEGDDQPQHF
TRBV10-3,.,TRBJ2-5,TRBD2,TGTGCCATCAGTACCGGGACTAGCGCCGAAGTGCAGTACTTC,CAISTGTSAEVQYF
TRBV4-1,.,TRBJ2-2,TRBD2,TGCGCCAGCAGCCAAGATCAAGGGGCAGCGGGGCACACCGGGGAGCTGTTTTTT,CASSQDQGAAGHTGELFF
TRBV6-5,.,TRBJ2-5,TRBD2,TGTGCCAGCAGTAAACCCGGGACTAGCGTTGAGTACTTC,CASSKPGTSVEYF
TRBV4-3,.,TRBJ1-1,.,TGCGCCAGCAGCCCCGGGAGGGGCGGATCTGAAGCTTTCTTT,CASSPGRGGSEAFF
TRBV11-3,few,TRBJ2-3,.,TGTGCCAGCAGCCCGGGGGGCCGCACAGATACGCAGTATTTT,CASSPGGRTDTQYF
TRBV11-3,.,TRBJ2-3,TRBD2,TGTGCCAGCAGCTTAGGAGGGAGGGCCTTAGATACGCAGTATTTT,CASSLGGRALDTQYF
TRBV5-4,.,TRBJ2-3,TRBD2,TGTGCCAGCAGCAACCTAGCGGAAGCCACAGATACGCAGTATTTT,CASSNLAEATDTQYF
TRBV13,.,TRBJ2-1,TRBD2,TGTGCCAGCAGCTTAGGCCTGGCTAGCGGGAGCAATGAGCAGTTCTTC,CASSLGLASGSNEQFF